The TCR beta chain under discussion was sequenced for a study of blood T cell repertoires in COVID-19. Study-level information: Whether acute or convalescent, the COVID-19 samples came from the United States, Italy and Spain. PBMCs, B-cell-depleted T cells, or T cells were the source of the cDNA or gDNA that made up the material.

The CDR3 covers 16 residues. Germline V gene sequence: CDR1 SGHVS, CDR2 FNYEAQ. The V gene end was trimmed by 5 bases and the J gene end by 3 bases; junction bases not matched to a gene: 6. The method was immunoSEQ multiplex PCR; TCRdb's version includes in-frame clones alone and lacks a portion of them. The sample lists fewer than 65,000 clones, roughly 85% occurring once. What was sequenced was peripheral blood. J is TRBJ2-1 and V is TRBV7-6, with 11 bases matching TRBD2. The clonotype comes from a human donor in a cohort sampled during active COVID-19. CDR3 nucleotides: TGTGCCAGCAGCCCCACTAGCGGGGGAGGCTACAATGAGCAGTTCTTC. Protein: CASSPTSGGGYNEQFF. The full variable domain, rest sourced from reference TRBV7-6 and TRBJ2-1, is GAGVSQSPRYKVTKRGQDVALRCDPISGHVSLYWYRQALGQGPEFLTYFNYEAQQDKSGLPNDRFSAERPEGSISTLTIQRTEQRDSAMYRCASSPTSGGGYNEQFFGPGTRLTVL.